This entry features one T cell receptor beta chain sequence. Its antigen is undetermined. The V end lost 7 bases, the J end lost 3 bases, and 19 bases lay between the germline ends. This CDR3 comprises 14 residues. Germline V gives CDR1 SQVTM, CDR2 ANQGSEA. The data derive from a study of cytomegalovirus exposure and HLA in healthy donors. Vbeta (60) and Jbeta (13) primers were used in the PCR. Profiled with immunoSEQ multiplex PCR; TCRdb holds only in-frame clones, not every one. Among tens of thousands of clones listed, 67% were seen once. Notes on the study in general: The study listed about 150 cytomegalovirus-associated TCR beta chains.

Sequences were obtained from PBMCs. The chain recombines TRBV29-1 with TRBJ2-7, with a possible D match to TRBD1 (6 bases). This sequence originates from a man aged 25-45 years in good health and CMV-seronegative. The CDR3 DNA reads TGCAGCGCCGTCGGGACACAAAGTTTCTACGAGCAGTACTTC. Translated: CSAVGTQSFYEQYF.